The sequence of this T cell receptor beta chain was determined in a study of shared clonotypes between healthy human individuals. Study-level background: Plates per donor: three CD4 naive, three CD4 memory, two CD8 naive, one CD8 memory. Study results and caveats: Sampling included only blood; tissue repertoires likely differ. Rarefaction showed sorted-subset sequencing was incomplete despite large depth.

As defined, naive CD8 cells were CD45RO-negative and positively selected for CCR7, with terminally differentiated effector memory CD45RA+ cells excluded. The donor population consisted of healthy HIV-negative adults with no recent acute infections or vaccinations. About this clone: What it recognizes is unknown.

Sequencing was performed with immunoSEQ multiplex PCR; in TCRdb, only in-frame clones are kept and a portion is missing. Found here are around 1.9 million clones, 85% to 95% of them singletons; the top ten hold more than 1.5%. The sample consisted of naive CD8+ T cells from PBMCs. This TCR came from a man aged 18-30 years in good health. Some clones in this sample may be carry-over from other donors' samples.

DNA for the CDR3: TGTGCCAGCAGCTTTAAGGGGGGCCAAGGGCACGAGCAGTACTTC. Protein sequence: CASSFKGGQGHEQYF. V usage is TRBV5-4 and J usage is TRBJ2-7, with D perhaps given as TRBD1 or TRBD2 (6 bases each). Germline V gives CDR1 SGHNT, CDR2 YYREEE (reference sequence). This CDR3 spans 15 amino acids. V was trimmed by 2 bases and J by 5 bases, leaving 17 bases between them.